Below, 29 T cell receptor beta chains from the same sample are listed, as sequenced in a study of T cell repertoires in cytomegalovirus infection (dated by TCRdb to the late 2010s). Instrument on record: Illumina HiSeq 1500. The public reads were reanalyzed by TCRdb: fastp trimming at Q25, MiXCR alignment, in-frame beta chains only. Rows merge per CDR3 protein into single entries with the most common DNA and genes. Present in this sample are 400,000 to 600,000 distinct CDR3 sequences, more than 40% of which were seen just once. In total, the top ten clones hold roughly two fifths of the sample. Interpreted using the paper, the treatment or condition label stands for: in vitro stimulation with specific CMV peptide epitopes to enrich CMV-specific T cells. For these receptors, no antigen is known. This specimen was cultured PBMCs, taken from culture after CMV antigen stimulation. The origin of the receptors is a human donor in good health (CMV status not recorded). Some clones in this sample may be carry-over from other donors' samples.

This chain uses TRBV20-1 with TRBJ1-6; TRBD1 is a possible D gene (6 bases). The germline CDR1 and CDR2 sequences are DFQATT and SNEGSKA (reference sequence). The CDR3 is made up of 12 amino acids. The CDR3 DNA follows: TGCAGCTCGACAGGCTTTAATTCACCCCTCCACTTT. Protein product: CSSTGFNSPLHF.

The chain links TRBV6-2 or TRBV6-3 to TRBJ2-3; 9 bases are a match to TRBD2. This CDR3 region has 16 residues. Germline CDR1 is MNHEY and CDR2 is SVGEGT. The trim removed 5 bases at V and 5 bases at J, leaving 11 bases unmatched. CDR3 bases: TGTGCCAGCAGTGAAGGAATTAGCGGGAGTAGAGATACGCAGTATTTT. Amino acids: CASSEGISGSRDTQYF.

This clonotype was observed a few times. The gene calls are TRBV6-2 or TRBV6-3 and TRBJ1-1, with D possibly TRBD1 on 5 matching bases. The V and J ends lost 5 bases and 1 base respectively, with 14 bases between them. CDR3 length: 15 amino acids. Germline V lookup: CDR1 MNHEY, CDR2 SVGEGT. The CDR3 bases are TGTGCCAGCAGTCACCGGACACCGCGGAACACTGAAGCTTTCTTT. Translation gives CASSHRTPRNTEAFF.

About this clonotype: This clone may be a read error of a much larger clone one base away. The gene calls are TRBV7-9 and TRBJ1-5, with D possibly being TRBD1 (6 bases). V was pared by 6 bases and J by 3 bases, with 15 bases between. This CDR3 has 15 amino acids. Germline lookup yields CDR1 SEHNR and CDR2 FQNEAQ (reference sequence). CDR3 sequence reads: CASSLQGSPNQPQHF. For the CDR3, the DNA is TGTGCCAGCAGTTTACAGGGATCGCCCAATCAGCCCCAGCATTTT. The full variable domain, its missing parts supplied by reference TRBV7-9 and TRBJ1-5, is DTGVSQNPRHKITKRGQNVTFRCDPISEHNRLYWYRQTLGQGPEFLTYFQNEAQLEKSRLLSDRFSAERPKGSFSTLEIQRTEQGDSAMYLCASSLQGSPNQPQHFGDGTRLSIL.

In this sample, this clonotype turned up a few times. The CDR3: CASSLGQGATQPQHF. In DNA, the CDR3 is TGTGCCAGCAGTTTAGGACAGGGGGCAACTCAGCCCCAGCATTTT. V is TRBV12-3 or TRBV12-4 and J is TRBJ1-5; the match to TRBD1 covers 10 bases. Trimming took 1 base from V and 6 from J; bases not matched to a gene: 3. There are 15 residues in the CDR3.

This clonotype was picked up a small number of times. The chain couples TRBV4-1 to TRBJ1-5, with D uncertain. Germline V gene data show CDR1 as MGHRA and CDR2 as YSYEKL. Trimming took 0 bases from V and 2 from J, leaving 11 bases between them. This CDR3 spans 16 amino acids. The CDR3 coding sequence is TGCGCCAGCAGCCAAGATGGAGGAATAGGCAATCAGCCCCAGCATTTT. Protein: CASSQDGGIGNQPQHF.

For the CDR3, the DNA is TGTGCCAGCAGCAGCAGGGATTATAGCAATCAGCCCCAGCATTTT. Amino acid sequence: CASSSRDYSNQPQHF. This chain connects TRBV7-8 to TRBJ1-5, with D possibly TRBD1 on 5 matching bases. CDR3 length: 15 residues. Germline values: CDR1 SGHVS, CDR2 FQNEAQ. Trimming cost V 5 bases and J 0 bases, with 11 bases left between them.

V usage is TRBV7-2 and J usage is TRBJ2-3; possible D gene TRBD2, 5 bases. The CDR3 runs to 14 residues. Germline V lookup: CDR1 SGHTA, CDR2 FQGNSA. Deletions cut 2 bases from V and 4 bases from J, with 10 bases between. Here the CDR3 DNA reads TGTGCCAGCAGCTTAAGGTCCGGGGCAGATACGCAGTATTTT. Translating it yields CASSLRSGADTQYF. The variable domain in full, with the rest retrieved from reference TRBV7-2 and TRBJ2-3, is GAGVSQSPSNKVTEKGKDVELRCDPISGHTALYWYRQSLGQGLEFLIYFQGNSAPDKSGLPSDRFSAERTGGSVSTLTIQRTQQEDSAVYLCASSLRSGADTQYFGPGTRLTVL.

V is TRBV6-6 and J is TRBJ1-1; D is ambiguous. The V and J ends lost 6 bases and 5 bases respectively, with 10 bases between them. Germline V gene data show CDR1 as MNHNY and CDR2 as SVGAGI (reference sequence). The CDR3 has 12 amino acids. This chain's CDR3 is CASSLEETEAFF. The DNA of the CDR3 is TGTGCCAGCAGCCTGGAGGAAACTGAAGCTTTCTTT.

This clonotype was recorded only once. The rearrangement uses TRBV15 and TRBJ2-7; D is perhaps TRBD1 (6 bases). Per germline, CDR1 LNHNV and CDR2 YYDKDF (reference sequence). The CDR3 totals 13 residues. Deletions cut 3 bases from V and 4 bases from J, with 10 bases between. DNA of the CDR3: TGTGCCACCAGCAGCGCACAGGGTTACGAGCAGTACTTC. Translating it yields CATSSAQGYEQYF.

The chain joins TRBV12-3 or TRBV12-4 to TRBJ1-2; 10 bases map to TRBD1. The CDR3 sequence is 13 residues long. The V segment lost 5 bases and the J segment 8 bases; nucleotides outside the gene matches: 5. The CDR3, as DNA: TGTGCCAGCAGTCCCGGACAGGGGGAGGGCTACACCTTC. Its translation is CASSPGQGEGYTF.

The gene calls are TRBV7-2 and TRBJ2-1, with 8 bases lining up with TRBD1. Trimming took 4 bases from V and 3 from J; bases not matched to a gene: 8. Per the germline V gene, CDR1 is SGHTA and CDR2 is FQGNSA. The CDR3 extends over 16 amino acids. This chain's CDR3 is CASSSAGQGNYNEQFF. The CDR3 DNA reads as TGTGCCAGCAGCTCGGCCGGACAGGGTAACTACAATGAGCAGTTCTTC.

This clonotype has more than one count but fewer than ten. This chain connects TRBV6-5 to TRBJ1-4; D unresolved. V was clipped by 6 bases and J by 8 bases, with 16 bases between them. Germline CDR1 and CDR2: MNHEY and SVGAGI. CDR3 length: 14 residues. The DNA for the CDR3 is TGTGCCAGCAGCCGATCATACCAGGAGGAAAAACTGTTTTTT. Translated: CASSRSYQEEKLFF.

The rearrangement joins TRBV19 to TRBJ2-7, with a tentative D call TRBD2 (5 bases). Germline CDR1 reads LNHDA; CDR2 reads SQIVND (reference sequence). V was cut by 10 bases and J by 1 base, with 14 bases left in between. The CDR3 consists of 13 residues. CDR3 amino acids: CAKKEEVSYEQYF. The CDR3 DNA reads TGTGCCAAAAAAGAGGAGGTTTCCTACGAGCAGTACTTC.

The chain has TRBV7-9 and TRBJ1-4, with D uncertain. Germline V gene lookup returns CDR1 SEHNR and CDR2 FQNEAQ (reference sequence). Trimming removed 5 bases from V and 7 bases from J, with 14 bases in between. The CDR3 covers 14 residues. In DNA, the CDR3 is TGTGCCAGCAGCAACCCCGGACTTTCTGAAAAACTGTTTTTT. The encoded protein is CASSNPGLSEKLFF.

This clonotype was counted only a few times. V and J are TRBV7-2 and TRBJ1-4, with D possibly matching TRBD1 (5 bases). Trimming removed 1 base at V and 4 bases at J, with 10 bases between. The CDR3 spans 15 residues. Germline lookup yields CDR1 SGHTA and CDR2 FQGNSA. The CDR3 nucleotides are TGTGCCAGCAGCTTAGGGGGGAGGGGTAATGAAAAACTGTTTTTT. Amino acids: CASSLGGRGNEKLFF.

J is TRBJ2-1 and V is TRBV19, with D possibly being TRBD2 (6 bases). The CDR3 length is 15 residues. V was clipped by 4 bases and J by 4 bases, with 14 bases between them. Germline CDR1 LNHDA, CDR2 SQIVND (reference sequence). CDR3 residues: CASSSVLAAYNEQFF. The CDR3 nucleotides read TGTGCCAGTAGTAGTGTGTTAGCGGCTTACAATGAGCAGTTCTTC.

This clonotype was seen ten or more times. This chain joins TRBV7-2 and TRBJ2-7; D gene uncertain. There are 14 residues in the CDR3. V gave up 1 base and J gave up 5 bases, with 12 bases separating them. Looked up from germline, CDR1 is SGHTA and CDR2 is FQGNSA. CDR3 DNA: TGTGCCAGCAGCTTAGGCCCGAGTATCCACGAGCAGTACTTC. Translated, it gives CASSLGPSIHEQYF.

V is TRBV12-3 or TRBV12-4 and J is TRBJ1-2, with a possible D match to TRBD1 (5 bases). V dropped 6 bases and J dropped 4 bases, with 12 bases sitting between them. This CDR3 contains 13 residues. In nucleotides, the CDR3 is TGTGCCAGCAGCGAGGGACTGAGCTATGGCTACACCTTC. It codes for CASSEGLSYGYTF.

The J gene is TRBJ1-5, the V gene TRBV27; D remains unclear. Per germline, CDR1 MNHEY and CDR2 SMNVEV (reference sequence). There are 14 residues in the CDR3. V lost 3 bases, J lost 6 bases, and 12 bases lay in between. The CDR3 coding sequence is TGTGCCAGCAGTTTTGGACGGGCCGGTCAGCCCCAGCATTTT. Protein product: CASSFGRAGQPQHF.

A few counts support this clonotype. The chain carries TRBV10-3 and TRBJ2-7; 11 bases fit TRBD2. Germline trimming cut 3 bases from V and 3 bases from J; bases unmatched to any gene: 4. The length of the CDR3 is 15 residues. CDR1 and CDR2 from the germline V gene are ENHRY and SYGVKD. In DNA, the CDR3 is TGTGCCATCAGTGACGGGACTAGCGGAGACTACGAGCAGTACTTC. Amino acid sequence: CAISDGTSGDYEQYF.

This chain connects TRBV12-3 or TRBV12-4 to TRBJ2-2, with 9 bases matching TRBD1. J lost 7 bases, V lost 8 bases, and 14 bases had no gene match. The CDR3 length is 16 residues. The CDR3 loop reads CASGHSGTGMGGELFF. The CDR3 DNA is TGTGCCAGCGGCCACTCCGGGACAGGGATGGGCGGGGAGCTGTTTTTT.

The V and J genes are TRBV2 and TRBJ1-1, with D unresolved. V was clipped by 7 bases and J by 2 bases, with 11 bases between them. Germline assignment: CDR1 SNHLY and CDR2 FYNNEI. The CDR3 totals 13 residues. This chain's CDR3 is CASIPTSNTEAFF. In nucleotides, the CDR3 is TGTGCCAGCATCCCCACAAGCAACACTGAAGCTTTCTTT.

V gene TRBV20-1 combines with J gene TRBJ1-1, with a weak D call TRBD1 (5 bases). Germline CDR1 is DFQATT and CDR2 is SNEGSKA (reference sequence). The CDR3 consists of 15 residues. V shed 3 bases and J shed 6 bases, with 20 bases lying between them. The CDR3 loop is CSASDGGTRSAEAFF. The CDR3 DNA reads TGCAGTGCTAGCGACGGGGGGACTCGGAGCGCTGAAGCTTTCTTT.

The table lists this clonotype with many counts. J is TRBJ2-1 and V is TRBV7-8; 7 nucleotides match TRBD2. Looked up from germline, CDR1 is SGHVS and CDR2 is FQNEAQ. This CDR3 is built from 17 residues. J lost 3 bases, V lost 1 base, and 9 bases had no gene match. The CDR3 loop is CASSLVFGGGNYNEQFF. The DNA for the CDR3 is TGTGCCAGCAGCTTAGTATTTGGGGGAGGGAACTACAATGAGCAGTTCTTC. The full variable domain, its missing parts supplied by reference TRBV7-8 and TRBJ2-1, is GAGVSQSPRYKVAKRGQDVALRCDPISGHVSLFWYQQALGQGPEFLTYFQNEAQLDKSGLPSDRFFAERPEGSVSTLKIQRTQQEDSAVYLCASSLVFGGGNYNEQFFGPGTRLTVL.

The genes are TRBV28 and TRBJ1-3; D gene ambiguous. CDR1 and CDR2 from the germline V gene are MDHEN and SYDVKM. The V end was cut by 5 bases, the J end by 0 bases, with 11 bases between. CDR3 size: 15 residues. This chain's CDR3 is CASSPDSYSGNTIYF. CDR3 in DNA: TGTGCCAGCAGTCCCGACTCCTACTCTGGAAACACCATATATTTT. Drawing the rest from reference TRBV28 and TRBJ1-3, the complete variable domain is DVKVTQSSRYLVKRTGEKVFLECVQDMDHENMFWYRQDPGLGLRLIYFSYDVKMKEKGDIPEGYSVSREKKERFSLILESASTNQTSMYLCASSPDSYSGNTIYFGEGSWLTVV.

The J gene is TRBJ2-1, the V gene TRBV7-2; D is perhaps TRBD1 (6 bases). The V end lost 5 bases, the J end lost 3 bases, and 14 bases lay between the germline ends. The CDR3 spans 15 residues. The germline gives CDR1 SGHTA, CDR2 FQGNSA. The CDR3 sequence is CASSIRQEVYNEQFF. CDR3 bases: TGTGCCAGCAGCATCAGACAGGAGGTCTACAATGAGCAGTTCTTC.

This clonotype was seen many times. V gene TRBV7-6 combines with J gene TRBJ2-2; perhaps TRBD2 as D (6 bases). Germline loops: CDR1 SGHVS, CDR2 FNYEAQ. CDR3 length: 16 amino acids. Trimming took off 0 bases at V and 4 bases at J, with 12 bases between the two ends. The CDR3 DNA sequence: TGTGCCAGCAGCTTAGCGGGGGGACTGATCACCGGGGAGCTGTTTTTT. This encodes CASSLAGGLITGELFF.

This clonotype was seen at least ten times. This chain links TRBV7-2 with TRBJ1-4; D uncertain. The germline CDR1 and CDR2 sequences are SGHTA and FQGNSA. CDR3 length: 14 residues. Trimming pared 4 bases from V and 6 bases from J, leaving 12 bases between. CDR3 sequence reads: CASSSPSGHEKLFF. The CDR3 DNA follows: TGTGCCAGCAGCTCCCCCTCCGGACATGAAAAACTGTTTTTT.